Below, one T cell receptor (beta chain) is given with its context. This clonotype was seen repeatedly, ten times or more. There is no known antigen for this receptor. An end of the junction differs from the germline gene, which may be a read error. The germline V gene sets CDR1 to LGHNA and CDR2 to YSLEER. The CDR3 spans 14 residues, from the cysteine through the phenylalanine. Only CDR3 DNA is held: 42 bases, read in frame from base 1. The data stem from a study of patients with pleural tuberculosis (dated by TCRdb to 2013 to 2016). TCRdb records Illumina Genome Analyzer IIx as the sequencer. TCRdb reanalyzed the raw reads on its own, using fastp at Q25 for trimming and MiXCR for clone calling, and kept in-frame beta chains. Entries are consolidated by CDR3 protein sequence, retaining the most common genes and DNA. The sample yields about 29,000 distinct CDR3 sequences; 15% to 20% were counted once. The ten largest clones represent 3.5% to 4.5% of the sample.

The sequence derives from a human donor with pleural tuberculosis. The sequenced sample consisted of peripheral blood. The chain uses TRBV4-3 and TRBJ1-1, with no confident D gene call. DNA sequence: TGCGCCAGCAGCCAAGATCAGTTTGGACGGGTTCTTTACTTT. Translated, this gives CASSQDQFGRVLYF.